This TCR beta chain was retrieved from a study of metastatic and nonmetastatic thyroid tumors. At the level of the study: Repertoire comparisons spanned blood and tumor or nodule tissue from malignant and benign thyroid patients. Study observations and caveats: Across blood and tumor, TCR beta diversity in malignant thyroid tumors was reportedly significantly higher than in benign nodules.

In the original processing: A classifier of distant metastasis in papillary thyroid cancer was built from CDR3 differences (across clinicopathological groups). Using MiXCR, TCRdb reanalyzed the PCR reads. These V and J calls derive from TCRdb rather than the authors' analysis. Here the sample spans about 42,000 clones, about 12% being singletons. Only a few counts were recorded for this clone. Its antigen is as yet unknown. A read error may be the cause here, since a much bigger clone is one base away. In germline, CDR1 is SQVTM, CDR2 ANQGSEA. CDR3 length: 12 residues. V was pared by 3 bases and J by 5 bases, with 10 bases between. None of the patients had undergone any treatment ahead of thyroid surgery.

What was sequenced was blood. V is TRBV29-1 and J is TRBJ2-5; D gene uncertain. This clonotype was sampled from a male donor with papillary thyroid cancer or a benign thyroid nodule (not recorded which). Some clones in this sample may be carry-over from other donors' samples. CDR3 amino acids: CSVEVQPETQYF. The CDR3 DNA is TGCAGCGTTGAGGTACAGCCTGAGACCCAGTACTTC.